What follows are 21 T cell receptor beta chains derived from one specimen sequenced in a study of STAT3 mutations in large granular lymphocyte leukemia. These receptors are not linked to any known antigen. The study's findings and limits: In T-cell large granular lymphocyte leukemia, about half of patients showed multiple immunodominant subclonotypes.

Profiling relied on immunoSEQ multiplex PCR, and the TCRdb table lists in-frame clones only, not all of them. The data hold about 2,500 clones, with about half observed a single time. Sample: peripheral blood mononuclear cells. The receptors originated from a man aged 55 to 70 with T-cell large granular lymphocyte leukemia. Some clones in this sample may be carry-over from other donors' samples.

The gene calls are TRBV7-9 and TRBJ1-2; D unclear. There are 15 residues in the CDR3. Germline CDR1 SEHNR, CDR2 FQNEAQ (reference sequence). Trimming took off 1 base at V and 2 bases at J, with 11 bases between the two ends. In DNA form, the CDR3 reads TGTGCCAGCAGCTTAGACACACTCAGCAACTATGGCTACACCTTC. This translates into CASSLDTLSNYGYTF.

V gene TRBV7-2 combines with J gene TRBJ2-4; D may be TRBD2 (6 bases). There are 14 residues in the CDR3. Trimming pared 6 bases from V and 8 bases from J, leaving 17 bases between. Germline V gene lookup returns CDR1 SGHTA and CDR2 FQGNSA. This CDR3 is CASSQGPTGDIQYF. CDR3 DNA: TGTGCCAGCAGTCAAGGCCCCACGGGGGACATTCAGTACTTC.

CDR3 bases: TGTGCCAGCAGCAGAGGACAGGGAGACTATCAGCCCCAGCATTTT. Protein: CASSRGQGDYQPQHF. The chain has TRBV27 and TRBJ1-5; 8 positions match TRBD1. This CDR3 has 15 residues. Losses at the gene ends were 6 bases for V and 5 bases for J; bases not matched to a gene: 9. Germline assignment: CDR1 MNHEY and CDR2 SMNVEV (reference sequence).

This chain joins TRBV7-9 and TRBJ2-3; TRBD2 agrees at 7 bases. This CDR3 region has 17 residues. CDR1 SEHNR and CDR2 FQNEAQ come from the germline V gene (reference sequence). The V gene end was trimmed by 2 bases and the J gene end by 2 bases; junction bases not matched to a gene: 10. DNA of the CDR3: TGTGCCAGCAGCTTAAGGATTGCGGGGGAGGACACAGATACGCAGTATTTT. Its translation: CASSLRIAGEDTDTQYF. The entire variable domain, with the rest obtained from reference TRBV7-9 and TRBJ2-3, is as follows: DTGVSQNPRHKITKRGQNVTFRCDPISEHNRLYWYRQTLGQGPEFLTYFQNEAQLEKSRLLSDRFSAERPKGSFSTLEIQRTEQGDSAMYLCASSLRIAGEDTDTQYFGPGTRLTVL.

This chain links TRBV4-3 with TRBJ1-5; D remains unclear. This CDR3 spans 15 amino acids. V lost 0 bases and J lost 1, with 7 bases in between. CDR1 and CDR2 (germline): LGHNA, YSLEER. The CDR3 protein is CASSQDRLSNQPQHF. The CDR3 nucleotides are TGCGCCAGCAGCCAAGACCGACTGAGCAATCAGCCCCAGCATTTT.

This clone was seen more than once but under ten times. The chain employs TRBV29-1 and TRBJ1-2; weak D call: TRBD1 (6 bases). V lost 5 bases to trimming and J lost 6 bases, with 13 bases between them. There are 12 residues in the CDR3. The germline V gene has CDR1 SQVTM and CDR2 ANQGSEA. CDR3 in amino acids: CSVTQGGDGYTF. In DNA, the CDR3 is TGCAGCGTTACACAGGGTGGAGATGGCTACACCTTC.

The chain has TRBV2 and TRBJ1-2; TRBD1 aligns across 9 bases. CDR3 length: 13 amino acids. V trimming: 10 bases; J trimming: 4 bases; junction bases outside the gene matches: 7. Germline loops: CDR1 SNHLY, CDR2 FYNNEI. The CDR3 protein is CATMAGQGYGYTF. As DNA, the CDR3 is TGTGCCACTATGGCGGGACAGGGCTATGGCTACACCTTC. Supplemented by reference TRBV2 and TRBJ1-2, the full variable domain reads EPEVTQTPSHQVTQMGQEVILRCVPISNHLYFYWYRQILGQKVEFLVSFYNNEISEKSEIFDDQFSVERPDGSNFTLKIRSTKLEDSAMYFCATMAGQGYGYTFGSGTRLTVV.

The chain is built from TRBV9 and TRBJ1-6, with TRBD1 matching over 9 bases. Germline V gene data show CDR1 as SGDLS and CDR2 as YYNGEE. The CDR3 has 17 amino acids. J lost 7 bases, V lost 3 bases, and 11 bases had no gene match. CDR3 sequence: CASSAGDRAPQNSPLHF. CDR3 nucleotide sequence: TGTGCCAGCAGCGCCGGGGACAGGGCCCCCCAAAATTCACCCCTCCACTTT.

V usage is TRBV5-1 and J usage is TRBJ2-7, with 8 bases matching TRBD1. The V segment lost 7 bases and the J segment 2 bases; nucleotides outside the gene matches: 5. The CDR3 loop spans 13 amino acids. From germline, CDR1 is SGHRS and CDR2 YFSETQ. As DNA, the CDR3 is TGCGCCAGCGGGTGGACAGGGCCCTACGAGCAGTACTTC. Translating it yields CASGWTGPYEQYF. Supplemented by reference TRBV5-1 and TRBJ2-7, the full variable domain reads KAGVTQTPRYLIKTRGQQVTLSCSPISGHRSVSWYQQTPGQGLQFLFEYFSETQRNKGNFPGRFSGRQFSNSRSEMNVSTLELGDSALYLCASGWTGPYEQYFGPGTRLTVT.

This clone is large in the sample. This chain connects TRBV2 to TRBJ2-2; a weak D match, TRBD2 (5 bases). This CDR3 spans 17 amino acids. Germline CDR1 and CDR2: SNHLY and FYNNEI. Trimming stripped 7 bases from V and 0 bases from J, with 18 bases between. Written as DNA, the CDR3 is TGTGCCAGCACCTGGACCTCGGGGAACGCGAACACCGGGGAGCTGTTTTTT. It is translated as CASTWTSGNANTGELFF.

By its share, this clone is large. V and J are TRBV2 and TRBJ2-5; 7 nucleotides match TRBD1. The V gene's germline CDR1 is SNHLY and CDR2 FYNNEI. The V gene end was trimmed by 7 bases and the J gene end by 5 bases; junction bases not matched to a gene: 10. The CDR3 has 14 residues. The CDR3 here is CASIDRVLLETQYF. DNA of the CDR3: TGTGCCAGCATAGACAGGGTGCTGTTGGAGACCCAGTACTTC.

CDR3 bases: TGTGCCAGCCGGGACAGGGGGCTAAGTGGCTACACCTTC. Translated: CASRDRGLSGYTF. V is TRBV19 and J is TRBJ1-2; 12 bases are a match to TRBD1. Germline CDR1 and CDR2: LNHDA and SQIVND (reference sequence). The CDR3 runs to 13 residues. V gave up 9 bases and J gave up 7 bases; unmatched junction bases: 6.

CDR3 DNA sequence: TGCGCCAGCAGGAGCGACAGCTACGAGCAGTACTTC. Translated, it gives CASRSDSYEQYF. The chain couples TRBV5-1 to TRBJ2-7; maybe TRBD1 (5 bases). In germline, CDR1 is SGHRS, CDR2 YFSETQ. The CDR3 has 12 residues. Deletions cut 5 bases from V and 3 bases from J, with 9 bases between.

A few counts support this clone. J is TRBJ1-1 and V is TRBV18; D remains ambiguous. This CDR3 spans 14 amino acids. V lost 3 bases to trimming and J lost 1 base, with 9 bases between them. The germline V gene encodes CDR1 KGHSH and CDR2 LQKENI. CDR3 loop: CASSPRTENTEAFF. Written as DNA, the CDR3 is TGTGCCAGCTCACCGAGGACGGAGAACACTGAAGCTTTCTTT.

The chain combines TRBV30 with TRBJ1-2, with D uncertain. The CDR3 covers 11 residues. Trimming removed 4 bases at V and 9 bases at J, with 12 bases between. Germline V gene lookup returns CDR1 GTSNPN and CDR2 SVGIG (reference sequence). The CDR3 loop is CAWNFGGRYTF. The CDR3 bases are TGTGCCTGGAATTTCGGTGGTCGCTACACCTTC.

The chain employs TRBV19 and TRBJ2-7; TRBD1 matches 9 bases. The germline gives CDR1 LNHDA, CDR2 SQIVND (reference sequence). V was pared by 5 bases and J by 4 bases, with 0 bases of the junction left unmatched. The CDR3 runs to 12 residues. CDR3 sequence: CASSGQGYEQYF. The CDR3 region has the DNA TGTGCCAGTAGTGGACAGGGGTACGAGCAGTACTTC.

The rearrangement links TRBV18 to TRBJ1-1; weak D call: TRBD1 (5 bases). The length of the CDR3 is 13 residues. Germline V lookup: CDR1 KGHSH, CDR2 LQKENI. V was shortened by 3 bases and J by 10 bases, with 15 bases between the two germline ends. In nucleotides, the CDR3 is TGTGCCAGCTCACCTTCAACAGGCAAGGGAGCTTTCTTT. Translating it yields CASSPSTGKGAFF.

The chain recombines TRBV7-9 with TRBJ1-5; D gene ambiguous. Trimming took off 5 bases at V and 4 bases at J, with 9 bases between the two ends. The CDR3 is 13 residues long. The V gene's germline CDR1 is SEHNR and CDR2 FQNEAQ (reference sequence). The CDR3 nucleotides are TGTGCCAGCAGCCGGACCGAGAATCAGCCCCAGCATTTT. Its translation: CASSRTENQPQHF.

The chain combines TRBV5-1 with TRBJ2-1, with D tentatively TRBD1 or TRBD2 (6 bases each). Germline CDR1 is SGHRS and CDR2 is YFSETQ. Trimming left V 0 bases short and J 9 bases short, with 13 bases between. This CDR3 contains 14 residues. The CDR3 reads CASSLAPGAGEQFF. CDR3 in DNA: TGCGCCAGCAGCTTGGCTCCGGGGGCCGGTGAGCAGTTCTTC. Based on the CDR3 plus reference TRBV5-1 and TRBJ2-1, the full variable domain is KAGVTQTPRYLIKTRGQQVTLSCSPISGHRSVSWYQQTPGQGLQFLFEYFSETQRNKGNFPGRFSGRQFSNSRSEMNVSTLELGDSALYLCASSLAPGAGEQFFGPGTRLTVL.

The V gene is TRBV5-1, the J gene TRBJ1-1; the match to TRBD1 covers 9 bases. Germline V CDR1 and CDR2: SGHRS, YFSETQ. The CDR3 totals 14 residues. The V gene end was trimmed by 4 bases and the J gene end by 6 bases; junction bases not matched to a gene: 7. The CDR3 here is CASSETGGFPEAFF. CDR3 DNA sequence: TGCGCCAGCAGCGAAACAGGGGGCTTCCCTGAAGCTTTCTTT.

The CDR3 region has the DNA TGTGCCAGCAGTGCAGGGACAGGGGGTACTTCTGGGGCCAACGTCCTGACTTTC. Its translation: CASSAGTGGTSGANVLTF. J is TRBJ2-6 and V is TRBV6-1, with 11 positions matching TRBD1. Losses at the gene ends were 4 bases for V and 1 base for J; bases not matched to a gene: 6. This CDR3 has 18 residues. Germline V gives CDR1 MNHNS, CDR2 SASEGT.